The 25 T cell receptor beta chains in this list originate from one sample, sequenced in a study of T cells after yellow fever vaccination. TCRdb re-analysed the 5' RACE reads in MiXCR, keeping a single row per CDR3 protein. The repertoire consists of 450,000 to 600,000 distinct CDR3 sequences, with roughly 12% occurring once and the leading ten covering about 14%. The sample here was PBMCs, taken on the day of the yellow fever booster vaccination. The receptor set was obtained from a man under 40 who received the YFV17D yellow fever vaccine.

Regarding this clonotype: A read error is likely, as this CDR3 ends without the conserved phenylalanine or tryptophan. The rearrangement joins TRBV19 to TRBJ2-7; D is possibly TRBD1 or TRBD2 (5 bases each). Trimming stripped 8 bases from V and 6 bases from J, with 11 bases between. Germline CDR1 and CDR2: LNHDA and SQIVND (reference sequence). The CDR3 is made up of 11 amino acids. In nucleotides, the CDR3 is TGTGCCAGTGGGGGTTCCGGCGAGCAGTACTAC. Translating it yields CASGGSGEQYY.

This clonotype was counted between two and nine times. This rearrangement joins TRBV29-1 to TRBJ2-1; 7 bases fit TRBD2. CDR3 size: 15 residues. Germline V lookup: CDR1 SQVTM, CDR2 ANQGSEA. V was clipped by 4 bases and J by 7 bases; unmatched bases: 13. The CDR3 region is CSVVSLAAMGNEQFF. CDR3 bases: TGCAGCGTTGTCAGCCTAGCGGCTATGGGGAATGAGCAGTTCTTC.

For the CDR3, the DNA is TGTGCCAGGAGACTGGGACCCGGGACCGGGGAGCTGTTTTTT. Protein sequence: CARRLGPGTGELFF. The rearrangement uses TRBV7-8 and TRBJ2-2; D possibly matches TRBD1 or TRBD2 (5 bases each). CDR1 SGHVS and CDR2 FQNEAQ come from the germline V gene. V was cut by 9 bases and J by 5 bases, with 16 bases left in between. The CDR3 consists of 14 residues. The full variable domain, rest sourced from reference TRBV7-8 and TRBJ2-2, is GAGVSQSPRYKVAKRGQDVALRCDPISGHVSLFWYQQALGQGPEFLTYFQNEAQLDKSGLPSDRFFAERPEGSVSTLKIQRTQQEDSAVYLCARRLGPGTGELFFGEGSRLTVL.

This clonotype appeared a few times. The rearrangement links TRBV7-6 to TRBJ2-3, with 11 bases identical to TRBD2. The V gene's germline CDR1 is SGHVS and CDR2 FNYEAQ. The ends lost 5 bases at V and 2 bases at J; junction bases unmatched: 9. The CDR3 has 17 amino acids. The DNA for the CDR3 is TGTGCCAGCAGCCCCGGGACTAGCGGAGCCTCCACAGATACGCAGTATTTT. It codes for CASSPGTSGASTDTQYF.

Only a few counts were recorded for this clonotype. The chain is built from TRBV12-3 or TRBV12-4 and TRBJ2-1, with TRBD1 identical over 7 bases. CDR3 length equals 15 residues. V trimming: 4 bases; J trimming: 2 bases; junction bases outside the gene matches: 5. The CDR3 DNA reads as TGTGCCAGCAGTTCTCGGGACAGCCCCTACAATGAGCAGTTCTTC. It yields the protein CASSSRDSPYNEQFF.

J is TRBJ1-1 and V is TRBV6-1, with 7 bases aligning to TRBD1. Trimming removed 1 base from V and 11 bases from J; junction bases left unmatched: 10. In germline, CDR1 is MNHNS, CDR2 SASEGT. The CDR3 loop spans 14 amino acids. The CDR3 nucleotides are TGTGCCAGCAGTGAAGATGGAAGGGGGCGCGGCGCTTTCTTT. Encoded protein: CASSEDGRGRGAFF.

This clonotype came up many times. The CDR3 nucleotides read TGCGCCAGCAGCCCGGGACGGGTGAGCTCCTACAATGAGCAGTTCTTC. It is translated as CASSPGRVSSYNEQFF. The chain couples TRBV5-1 to TRBJ2-1; D assignment may be TRBD1 or TRBD2 (5 bases each). CDR1 is SGHRS and CDR2 is YFSETQ in the germline V gene. V lost 4 bases to trimming and J lost 0 bases, with 14 bases between them. The CDR3 has 16 amino acids.

The chain recombines TRBV7-3 with TRBJ2-1; 7 positions match TRBD2. The length of the CDR3 is 16 residues. Trimming removed 5 bases from V and 7 bases from J; junction bases left unmatched: 14. Germline CDR1 is SGHTA and CDR2 is FQGTGA. CDR3 sequence reads: CASSRLWAGEANEQFF. CDR3 nucleotide sequence: TGTGCCAGCAGCCGGCTTTGGGCGGGAGAAGCGAATGAGCAGTTCTTC.

This clonotype was counted between two and nine times. The V and J genes are TRBV3-1 and TRBJ2-5; the D is unclear. The CDR3 covers 14 residues. Germline V gene data show CDR1 as LGHDT and CDR2 as YNNKEL (reference sequence). Between the trimmed V and J ends, which lost 4 bases and 7 bases, there was a span of 16 bases. The CDR3 bases are TGTGCCAGCAGCCGAAATGCGGCGGTGAGGACCCAGTACTTC. It is translated as CASSRNAAVRTQYF.

This clonotype was counted a few times. The genes are TRBV2 and TRBJ1-1; a weak D match, TRBD1 (5 bases). The CDR3 consists of 13 residues. Trimming took off 6 bases at V and 8 bases at J, with 16 bases between the two ends. CDR1 is SNHLY and CDR2 is FYNNEI in the germline V gene. Written as DNA, the CDR3 is TGTGCCAGCAGGAGGGACGGCTCAGGGGAAGCTTTCTTT. Translating gives CASRRDGSGEAFF. The complete variable domain, with remaining parts taken from reference TRBV2 and TRBJ1-1, reads EPEVTQTPSHQVTQMGQEVILRCVPISNHLYFYWYRQILGQKVEFLVSFYNNEISEKSEIFDDQFSVERPDGSNFTLKIRSTKLEDSAMYFCASRRDGSGEAFFGQGTRLTVV.

This clonotype showed up many times. The chain carries TRBV12-5 and TRBJ2-1; maybe TRBD1 (6 bases). The CDR3 is 14 residues long. The germline gives CDR1 LGHNT, CDR2 FRNRAP. V was cut by 4 bases and J by 6 bases, with 13 bases left in between. The CDR3 reads CASGSDRSGNEQFF. The CDR3 region has the DNA TGTGCTAGTGGTTCCGACAGGAGCGGCAATGAGCAGTTCTTC.

This clonotype was found a few times. The V call is TRBV20-1, the J call TRBJ1-3, with no clear D. The CDR3 consists of 13 residues. Germline-derived CDR1 and CDR2 are DFQATT and SNEGSKA (reference sequence). Between the trimmed V and J ends, which lost 6 bases and 4 bases, there was a span of 13 bases. As DNA, the CDR3 is TGCAGTGCAGACGACCCACTCGGAAACACCATATATTTT. Residues: CSADDPLGNTIYF.

This clonotype turned up a few times. This chain connects TRBV4-3 to TRBJ2-7; 9 bases align to TRBD1. The length of the CDR3 is 14 residues. The V gene end was trimmed by 0 bases and the J gene end by 9 bases; junction bases not matched to a gene: 6. The germline gives CDR1 LGHNA, CDR2 YSLEER. The CDR3 nucleotides read TGCGCCAGCAGCCAAGATAGGGGACAGGGCGTGCAGTACTTC. The encoded protein is CASSQDRGQGVQYF.

The CDR3 spells CASSSHSELLTGELFF. CDR3 bases: TGTGCCAGCAGCTCCCATTCAGAGCTACTCACCGGGGAGCTGTTTTTT. The chain links TRBV7-2 to TRBJ2-2; D is uncertain. This CDR3 comprises 16 residues. V lost 4 bases, J lost 4 bases, and 16 bases lay in between. Per germline, CDR1 SGHTA and CDR2 FQGNSA.

This clonotype came up a few times. The chain recombines TRBV18 with TRBJ2-5; unclear D gene. CDR1 and CDR2 (germline): KGHSH, LQKENI. Between the trimmed V and J ends, which lost 4 bases and 2 bases, there was a span of 11 bases. The length of the CDR3 is 14 residues. CDR3 DNA: TGTGCCAGCTCACAGGTAGCAGAACAAGAGACCCAGTACTTC. Translated: CASSQVAEQETQYF.

This clonotype was seen a few times. The rearrangement joins TRBV29-1 to TRBJ1-1; D is perhaps TRBD1 (5 bases). Germline V gene sequence: CDR1 SQVTM, CDR2 ANQGSEA. The V gene lost 5 bases and the J gene lost 0 bases, with 13 bases spanning the gap. The CDR3 extends over 14 amino acids. This CDR3 reads CSVRRGDVNTEAFF. Here the CDR3 DNA reads TGCAGCGTTCGGCGCGGGGACGTGAACACTGAAGCTTTCTTT.

This clonotype was detected a few times. The rearrangement links TRBV12-5 to TRBJ2-7; 7 nucleotides agree with TRBD2. Germline V CDR1 and CDR2: LGHNT, FRNRAP. The CDR3 has 10 amino acids. CDR3 nucleotide sequence: TGTGCCTGGGGGGGACACGAGCAGTACTTC. Translation gives CAWGGHEQYF.

J is TRBJ2-2 and V is TRBV20-1; the D is unclear. The germline V and J ends were trimmed by 2 bases and 6 bases, with 13 bases remaining between them. This CDR3 is built from 14 residues. Germline loops: CDR1 DFQATT, CDR2 SNEGSKA (reference sequence). This CDR3 is CSARYVPRAGELFF. The CDR3 nucleotides are TGCAGTGCTAGATACGTTCCCCGTGCCGGGGAGCTGTTTTTT.

This clonotype was detected a few times. V and J are TRBV7-2 and TRBJ2-2, with a possible D match to TRBD1 (5 bases). V was cut by 4 bases and J by 4 bases, with 16 bases left in between. Per the germline V gene, CDR1 is SGHTA and CDR2 is FQGNSA. This CDR3 is built from 16 residues. CDR3 loop: CASSSQGAMATGELFF. In DNA form, the CDR3 reads TGTGCCAGCAGCTCCCAAGGGGCCATGGCCACCGGGGAGCTGTTTTTT. Supplemented by reference TRBV7-2 and TRBJ2-2, the full variable domain reads GAGVSQSPSNKVTEKGKDVELRCDPISGHTALYWYRQSLGQGLEFLIYFQGNSAPDKSGLPSDRFSAERTGGSVSTLTIQRTQQEDSAVYLCASSSQGAMATGELFFGEGSRLTVL.

V usage is TRBV12-3 or TRBV12-4 and J usage is TRBJ2-1; possible D gene TRBD1, 6 bases. V lost 0 bases and J 10 bases, leaving 22 bases between the germline ends. This CDR3 contains 17 residues. In nucleotides, the CDR3 is TGTGCCAGCAGTTTAGCTTCGACAGGATTTGGTACAATCGAGCAGTTCTTC. Translated, it gives CASSLASTGFGTIEQFF.

In this sample, this clonotype turned up a few times. The chain has TRBV27 and TRBJ1-6; no clear D. CDR3 size: 14 residues. The germline V gene encodes CDR1 MNHEY and CDR2 SMNVEV (reference sequence). V lost 0 bases and J 5 bases, leaving 5 bases between the germline ends. The CDR3, as DNA: TGTGCCAGCAGTTTATCGCAGGATAATTCACCCCTCCACTTT. Amino acids: CASSLSQDNSPLHF.

This chain joins TRBV6-5 and TRBJ1-2; 9 bases are a match to TRBD1. The V segment lost 4 bases and the J segment 4 bases; nucleotides outside the gene matches: 4. Per the germline V gene, CDR1 is MNHEY and CDR2 is SVGAGI. The CDR3 covers 14 residues. The CDR3 DNA is TGTGCCAGCAGTTCCGGGACAGGGCCCTATGGCTACACCTTC. This encodes CASSSGTGPYGYTF.

The chain uses TRBV20-1 and TRBJ2-5; 11 positions agree with TRBD1. The V and J ends lost 6 bases and 6 bases, in that order; junction bases with no gene match: 3. Germline V CDR1 and CDR2: DFQATT, SNEGSKA (reference sequence). This CDR3 is built from 12 residues. The CDR3 protein is CSAGQGAKTQYF. The CDR3 region has the DNA TGCAGTGCAGGACAGGGGGCAAAGACCCAGTACTTC.

The V and J genes are TRBV7-2 and TRBJ1-6; 10 bases are shared with TRBD1. Trimming removed 5 bases from V and 9 bases from J; junction bases left unmatched: 7. The CDR3 totals 15 residues. Per germline, CDR1 SGHTA and CDR2 FQGNSA. The CDR3 nucleotides read TGTGCCAGCAGCCCAGGACAGGGGGTGGCTTCACCCCTCCACTTT. Its translation is CASSPGQGVASPLHF.

This clonotype was observed a handful of times. Its ends do not fully match the called genes, so a read error is possible. The chain links TRBV24-1 to TRBJ2-7; TRBD2 matches 7 bases. In germline, CDR1 is KGHDR, CDR2 SFDVKD. The CDR3 consists of 11 residues. CDR3 residues: CATSDPGLRNF. CDR3 in DNA: TGTGCCACCAGTGATCCGGGACTAAGAAACTTC.